This T cell receptor beta chain was captured in a study of T cell responses to AZD1222 COVID-19 vaccine. Study-wide points: Among spike-specific TCRs, nearly half reportedly target unmutated variant regions.

To note about this clone: Its matching antigen is unknown.

Clones were read by immunoSEQ multiplex PCR, and TCRdb kept only the in-frame ones, dropping some. The sample has about 60,000 clones; approximately 80% are singletons. The J segment lost 0 bases and the V segment lost 0 bases, leaving 6 bases of the junction unmatched. Germline V gives CDR1 LNHNV, CDR2 YYDKDF (reference sequence). The CDR3 has 17 residues. V and J are TRBV15 and TRBJ2-3; 7 nucleotides align to TRBD2. The sample in question was peripheral blood, obtained 28 days after the second AZD1222 dose. The source of this sequence is an adult who received the AZD1222 COVID-19 vaccine. CDR3 loop: CATSREGGNPSTDTQYF. The CDR3 coding sequence is TGTGCCACCAGCAGAGAGGGAGGGAACCCTAGCACAGATACGCAGTATTTT.